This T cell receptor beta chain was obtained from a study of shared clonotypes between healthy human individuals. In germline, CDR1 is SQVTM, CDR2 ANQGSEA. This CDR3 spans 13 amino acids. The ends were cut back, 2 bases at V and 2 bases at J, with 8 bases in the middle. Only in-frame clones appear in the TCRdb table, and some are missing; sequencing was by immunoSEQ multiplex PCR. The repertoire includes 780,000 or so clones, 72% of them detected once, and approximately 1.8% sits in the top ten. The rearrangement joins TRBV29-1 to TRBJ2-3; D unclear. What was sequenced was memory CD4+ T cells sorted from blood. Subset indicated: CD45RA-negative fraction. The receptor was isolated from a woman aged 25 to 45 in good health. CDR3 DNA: TGCAGCGTTGAACGGTCCTCCACAGATACGCAGTATTTT. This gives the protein CSVERSSTDTQYF.